Sequencing of this TCR beta chain was carried out in a study of blood T cell repertoires in COVID-19. Study context: Some COVID-19 samples were acute and others convalescent; all came from the United States, Italy and Spain. Sources were T cells, B-cell-depleted T cells, or PBMCs; the material itself was cDNA or gDNA.

This clone was picked up a small number of times. Germline V gives CDR1 SGHDT, CDR2 YYEEEE. V dropped 3 bases and J dropped 2; count of bases not matched to a gene: 10. The CDR3 is 16 residues long. How the authors handled the data: Reference gene primers were amplified, and this amplification served to estimate nucleated cell counts. Some clones are missing from TCRdb's copy, which holds only in-frame ones; the method was immunoSEQ multiplex PCR. The V and J calls and the clone size are those of that table, but D and trimming were determined from the DNA. Found here are 140,000 to 150,000 clones, around 81% of them singletons; the top ten hold about 5%.

The gene calls are TRBV5-6 and TRBJ2-7; 8 bases are a match to TRBD1. The clonotype was recovered from a woman in her fifties or sixties with acute or convalescent COVID-19. Specimen: peripheral blood. The CDR3 region is CASSSLQDRDPYEQYF. CDR3 nucleotide sequence: TGTGCCAGCAGCTCCCTACAGGACAGGGATCCCTACGAGCAGTACTTC.